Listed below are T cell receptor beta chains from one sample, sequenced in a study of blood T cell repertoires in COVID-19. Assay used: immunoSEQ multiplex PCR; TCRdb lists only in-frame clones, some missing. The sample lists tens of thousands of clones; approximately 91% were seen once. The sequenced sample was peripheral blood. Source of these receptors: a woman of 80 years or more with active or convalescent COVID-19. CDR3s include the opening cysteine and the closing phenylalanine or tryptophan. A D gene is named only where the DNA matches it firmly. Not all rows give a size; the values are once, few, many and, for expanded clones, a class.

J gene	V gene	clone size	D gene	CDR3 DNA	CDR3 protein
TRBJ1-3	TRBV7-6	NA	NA	TGTGCCAGCAGCGCGGGGGGGTCCACAGGGTACGGCACCATATATTTT	CASSAGGSTGYGTIYF
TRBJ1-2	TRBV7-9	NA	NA	TGTGCCAGCAGCTTTGGACTCGCCTCCAACAGCTATGGCTACACCTTC	CASSFGLASNSYGYTF
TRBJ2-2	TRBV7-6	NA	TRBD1	TGTGCCACAACAATGACGGGACAGATCACCGGGGAGCTGTTTTTT	CATTMTGQITGELFF
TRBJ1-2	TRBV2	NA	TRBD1	TGTGCCAGCAGTGCCGGGACAGGGCGCTATGGCTACACCTTC	CASSAGTGRYGYTF
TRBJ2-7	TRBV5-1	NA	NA	TGCGCCAGCAGCGGACCGGGGGAGGACAAGTACGAGCAGTACTTC	CASSGPGEDKYEQYF
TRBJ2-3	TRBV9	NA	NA	TGTGCCAGCAGCGTAGTTTCCGGGGGTGGTACGCAGTATTTT	CASSVVSGGGTQYF
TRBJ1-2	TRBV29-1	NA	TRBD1	TGCAGCGTTCAGACAGGGGTGAATGGCTACACCTTC	CSVQTGVNGYTF
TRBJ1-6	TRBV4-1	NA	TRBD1	TGCGCCAGCAGCCCGGGACAGGGTGGACGCTCCTATAATTCACCCCTCCACTTT	CASSPGQGGRSYNSPLHF
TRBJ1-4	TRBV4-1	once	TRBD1	TGCGCCAGCAGGACTACAGGGGTGAATGAAAAACTGTTTTTT	CASRTTGVNEKLFF
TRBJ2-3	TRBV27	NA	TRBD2	TGTGCCAGCAGTTTCCACGGACTAGCGGGGGGGCAGGCAGATACGCAGTATTTT	CASSFHGLAGGQADTQYF